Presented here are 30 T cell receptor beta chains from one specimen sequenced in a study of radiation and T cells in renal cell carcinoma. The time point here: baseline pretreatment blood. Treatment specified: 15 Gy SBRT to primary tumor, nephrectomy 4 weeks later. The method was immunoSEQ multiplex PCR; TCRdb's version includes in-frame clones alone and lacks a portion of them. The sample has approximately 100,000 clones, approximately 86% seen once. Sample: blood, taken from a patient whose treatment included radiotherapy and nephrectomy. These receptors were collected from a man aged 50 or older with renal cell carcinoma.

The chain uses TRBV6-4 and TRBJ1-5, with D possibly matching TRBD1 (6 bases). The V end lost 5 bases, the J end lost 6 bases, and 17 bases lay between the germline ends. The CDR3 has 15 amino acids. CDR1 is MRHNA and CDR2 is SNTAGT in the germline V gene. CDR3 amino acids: CASSLSGGGGQPQHF. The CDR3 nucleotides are TGTGCCAGCAGTTTATCCGGGGGCGGCGGTCAGCCCCAGCATTTT.

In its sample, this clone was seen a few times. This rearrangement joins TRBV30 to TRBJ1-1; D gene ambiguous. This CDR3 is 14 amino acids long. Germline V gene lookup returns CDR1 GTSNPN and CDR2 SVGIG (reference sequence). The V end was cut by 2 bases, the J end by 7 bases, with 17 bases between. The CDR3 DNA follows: TGTGCCTGGAGTCCCTACGGACGACCGGTTGAAGCTTTCTTT. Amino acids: CAWSPYGRPVEAFF.

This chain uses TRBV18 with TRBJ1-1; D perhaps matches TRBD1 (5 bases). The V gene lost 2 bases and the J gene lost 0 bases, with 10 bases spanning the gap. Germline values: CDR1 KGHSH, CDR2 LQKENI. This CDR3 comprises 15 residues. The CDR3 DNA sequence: TGTGCCAGCTCACCAAGTTCAGGGATGAACACTGAAGCTTTCTTT. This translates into CASSPSSGMNTEAFF.

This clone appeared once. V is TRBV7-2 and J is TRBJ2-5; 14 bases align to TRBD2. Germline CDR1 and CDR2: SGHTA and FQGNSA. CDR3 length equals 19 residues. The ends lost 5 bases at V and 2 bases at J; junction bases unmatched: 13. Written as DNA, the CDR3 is TGTGCCAGCAGCCCAGGGGGGACTAGCGGGAGCTGGGGGCAAGAGACCCAGTACTTC. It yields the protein CASSPGGTSGSWGQETQYF.

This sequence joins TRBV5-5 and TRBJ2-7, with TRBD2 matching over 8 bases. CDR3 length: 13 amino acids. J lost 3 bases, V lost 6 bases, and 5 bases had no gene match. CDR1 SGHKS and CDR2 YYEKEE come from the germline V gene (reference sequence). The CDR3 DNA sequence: TGTGCCAGCACGCCCGGGACTAGCTACGAGCAGTACTTC. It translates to CASTPGTSYEQYF.

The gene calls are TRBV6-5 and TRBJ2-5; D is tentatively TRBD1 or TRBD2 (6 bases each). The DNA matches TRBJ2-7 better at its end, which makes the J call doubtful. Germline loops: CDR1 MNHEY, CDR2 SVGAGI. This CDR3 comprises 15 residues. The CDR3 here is CASSRNRDFPYEQYF. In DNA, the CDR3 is TGTGCCAGCAGCCGGAACAGGGACTTTCCCTACGAGCAGTACTTC.

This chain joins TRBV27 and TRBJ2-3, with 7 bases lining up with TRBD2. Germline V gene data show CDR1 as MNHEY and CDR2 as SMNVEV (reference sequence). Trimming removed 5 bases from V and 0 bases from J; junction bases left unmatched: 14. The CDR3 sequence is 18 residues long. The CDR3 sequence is CASSTYGRTVRSTDTQYF. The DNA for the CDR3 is TGTGCCAGCAGTACGTACGGGAGGACCGTACGGAGCACAGATACGCAGTATTTT.

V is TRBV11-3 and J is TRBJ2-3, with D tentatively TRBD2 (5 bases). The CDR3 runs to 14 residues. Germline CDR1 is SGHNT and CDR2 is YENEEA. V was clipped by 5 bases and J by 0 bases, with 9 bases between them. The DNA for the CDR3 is TGTGCCAGCAGCCCGGGGTCGAGCACAGATACGCAGTATTTT. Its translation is CASSPGSSTDTQYF.

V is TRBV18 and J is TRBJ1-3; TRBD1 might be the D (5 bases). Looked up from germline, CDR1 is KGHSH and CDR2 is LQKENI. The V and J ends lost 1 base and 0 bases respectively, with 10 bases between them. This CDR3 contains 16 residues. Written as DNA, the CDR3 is TGTGCCAGCTCACCACTAGACAGTTCCTCTGGAAACACCATATATTTT. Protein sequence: CASSPLDSSSGNTIYF.

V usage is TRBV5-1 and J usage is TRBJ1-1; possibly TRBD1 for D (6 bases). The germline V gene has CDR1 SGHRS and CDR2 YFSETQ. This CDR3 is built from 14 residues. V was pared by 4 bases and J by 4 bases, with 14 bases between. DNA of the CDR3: TGCGCCAGCAGCCCCGGAGACAGGTTCACTGAAGCTTTCTTT. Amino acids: CASSPGDRFTEAFF.

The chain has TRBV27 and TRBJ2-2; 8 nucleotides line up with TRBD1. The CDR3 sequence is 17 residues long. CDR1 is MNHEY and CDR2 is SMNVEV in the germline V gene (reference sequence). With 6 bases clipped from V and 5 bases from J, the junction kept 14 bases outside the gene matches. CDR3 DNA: TGTGCCAGCAGGATCACCGACGGACAGGGCTGGACCGGGGAGCTGTTTTTT. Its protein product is CASRITDGQGWTGELFF.

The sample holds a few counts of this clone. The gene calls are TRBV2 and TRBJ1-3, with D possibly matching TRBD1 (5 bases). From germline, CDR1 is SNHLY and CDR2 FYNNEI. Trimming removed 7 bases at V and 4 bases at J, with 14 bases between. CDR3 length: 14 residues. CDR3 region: CASIRGTVGNTIYF. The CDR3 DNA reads TGTGCCAGCATACGCGGGACTGTGGGAAACACCATATATTTT.

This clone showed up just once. CDR3 region: CASSLGRDLEAFF. The CDR3 DNA reads TGTGCCAGCAGCTTGGGCCGGGATCTTGAAGCTTTCTTT. The chain joins TRBV5-6 to TRBJ1-1; no reliable D call. The V end lost 0 bases, the J end lost 7 bases, and 10 bases lay between the germline ends. CDR3 length: 13 residues. In germline, CDR1 is SGHDT, CDR2 YYEEEE.

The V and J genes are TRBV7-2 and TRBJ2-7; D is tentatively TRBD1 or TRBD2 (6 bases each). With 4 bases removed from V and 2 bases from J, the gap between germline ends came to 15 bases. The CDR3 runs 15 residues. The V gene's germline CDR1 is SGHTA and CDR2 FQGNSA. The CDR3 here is CASSSQGTGAYEQYF. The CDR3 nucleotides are TGTGCCAGCAGCTCCCAGGGGACTGGGGCCTACGAGCAGTACTTC. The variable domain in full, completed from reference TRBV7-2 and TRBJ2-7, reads GAGVSQSPSNKVTEKGKDVELRCDPISGHTALYWYRQSLGQGLEFLIYFQGNSAPDKSGLPSDRFSAERTGGSVSTLTIQRTQQEDSAVYLCASSSQGTGAYEQYFGPGTRLTVT.

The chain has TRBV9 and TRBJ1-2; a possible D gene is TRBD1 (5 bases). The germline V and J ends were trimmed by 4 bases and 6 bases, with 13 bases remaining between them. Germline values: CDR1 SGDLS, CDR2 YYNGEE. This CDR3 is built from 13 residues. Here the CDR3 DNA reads TGTGCCAGCAGCCCCGCGGCGGGGCATGGCTACACCTTC. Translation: CASSPAAGHGYTF.

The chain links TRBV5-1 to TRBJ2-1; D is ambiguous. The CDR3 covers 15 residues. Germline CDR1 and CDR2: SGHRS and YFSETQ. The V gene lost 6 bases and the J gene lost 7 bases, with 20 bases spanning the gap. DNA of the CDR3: TGCGCCAGCACCGGCCCCAAGACATTATCGAATGAGCAGTTCTTC. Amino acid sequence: CASTGPKTLSNEQFF.

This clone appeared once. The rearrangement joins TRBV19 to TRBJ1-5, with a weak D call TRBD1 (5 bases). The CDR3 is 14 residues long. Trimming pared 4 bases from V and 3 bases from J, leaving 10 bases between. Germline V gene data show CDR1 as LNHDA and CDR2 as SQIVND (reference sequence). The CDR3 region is CASSTDSLNQPQHF. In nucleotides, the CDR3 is TGTGCCAGTAGTACAGACAGCCTCAATCAGCCCCAGCATTTT. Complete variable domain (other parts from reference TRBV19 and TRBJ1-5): DGGITQSPKYLFRKEGQNVTLSCEQNLNHDAMYWYRQDPGQGLRLIYYSQIVNDFQKGDIAEGYSVSREKKESFPLTVTSAQKNPTAFYLCASSTDSLNQPQHFGDGTRLSIL.

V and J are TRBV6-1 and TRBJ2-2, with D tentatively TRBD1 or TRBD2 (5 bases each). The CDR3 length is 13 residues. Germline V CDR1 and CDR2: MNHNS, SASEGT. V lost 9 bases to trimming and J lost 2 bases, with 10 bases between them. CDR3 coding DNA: TGTGCCAGAGGGACCGAAAACACCGGGGAGCTGTTTTTT. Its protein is CARGTENTGELFF.

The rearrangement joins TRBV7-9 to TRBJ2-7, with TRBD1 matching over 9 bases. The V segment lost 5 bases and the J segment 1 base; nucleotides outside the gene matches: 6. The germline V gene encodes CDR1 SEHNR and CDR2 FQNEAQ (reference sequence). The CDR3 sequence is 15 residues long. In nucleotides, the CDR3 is TGTGCCAGCAGCCGGACAGGGGTCCAATCCTACGAGCAGTACTTC. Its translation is CASSRTGVQSYEQYF.

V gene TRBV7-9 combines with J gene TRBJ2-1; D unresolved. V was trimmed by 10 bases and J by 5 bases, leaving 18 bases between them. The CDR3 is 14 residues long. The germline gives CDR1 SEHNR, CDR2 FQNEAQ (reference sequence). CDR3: CATPKAERDNEQFF. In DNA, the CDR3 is TGTGCCACCCCCAAGGCGGAACGGGACAATGAGCAGTTCTTC.

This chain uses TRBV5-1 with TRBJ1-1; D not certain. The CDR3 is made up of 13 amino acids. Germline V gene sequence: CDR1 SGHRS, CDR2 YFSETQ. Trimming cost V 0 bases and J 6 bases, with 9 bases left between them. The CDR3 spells CASSLGQDAEAFF. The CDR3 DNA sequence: TGCGCCAGCAGCTTGGGGCAGGACGCTGAAGCTTTCTTT.

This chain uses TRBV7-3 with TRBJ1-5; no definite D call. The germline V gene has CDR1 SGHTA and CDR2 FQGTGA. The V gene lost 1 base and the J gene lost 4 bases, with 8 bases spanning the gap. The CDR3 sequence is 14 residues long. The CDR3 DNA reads TGTGCCAGCAGCTTAATCCCGGGAAATCAGCCCCAGCATTTT. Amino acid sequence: CASSLIPGNQPQHF.

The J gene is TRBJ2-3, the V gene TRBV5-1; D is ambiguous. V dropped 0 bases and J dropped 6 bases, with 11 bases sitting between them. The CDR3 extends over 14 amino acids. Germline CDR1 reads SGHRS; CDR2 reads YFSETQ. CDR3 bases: TGCGCCAGCAGCTTGGGCCAGGTGGGGGATACGCAGTATTTT. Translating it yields CASSLGQVGDTQYF. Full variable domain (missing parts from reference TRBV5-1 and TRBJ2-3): KAGVTQTPRYLIKTRGQQVTLSCSPISGHRSVSWYQQTPGQGLQFLFEYFSETQRNKGNFPGRFSGRQFSNSRSEMNVSTLELGDSALYLCASSLGQVGDTQYFGPGTRLTVL.

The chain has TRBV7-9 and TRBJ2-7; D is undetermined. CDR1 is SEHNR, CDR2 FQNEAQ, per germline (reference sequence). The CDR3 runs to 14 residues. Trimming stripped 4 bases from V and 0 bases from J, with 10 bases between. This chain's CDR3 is CASSSTAVSYEQYF. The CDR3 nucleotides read TGTGCCAGCAGCTCAACAGCCGTCTCCTACGAGCAGTACTTC. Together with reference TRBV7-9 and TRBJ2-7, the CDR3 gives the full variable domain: DTGVSQNPRHKITKRGQNVTFRCDPISEHNRLYWYRQTLGQGPEFLTYFQNEAQLEKSRLLSDRFSAERPKGSFSTLEIQRTEQGDSAMYLCASSSTAVSYEQYFGPGTRLTVT.

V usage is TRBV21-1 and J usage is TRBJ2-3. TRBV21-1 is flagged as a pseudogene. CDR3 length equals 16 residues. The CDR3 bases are TGTGCCAGCAGCAAAGATAGGGGCGGGAGCACAGATACGCAGTATTTT. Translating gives CASSKDRGGSTDTQYF.

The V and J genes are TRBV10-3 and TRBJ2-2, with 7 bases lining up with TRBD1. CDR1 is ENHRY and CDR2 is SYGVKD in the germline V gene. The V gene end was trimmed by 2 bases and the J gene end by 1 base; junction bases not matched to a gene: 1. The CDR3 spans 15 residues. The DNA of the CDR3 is TGTGCCATCAGTGAGGGACAGGTGAACACCGGGGAGCTGTTTTTT. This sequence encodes CAISEGQVNTGELFF.

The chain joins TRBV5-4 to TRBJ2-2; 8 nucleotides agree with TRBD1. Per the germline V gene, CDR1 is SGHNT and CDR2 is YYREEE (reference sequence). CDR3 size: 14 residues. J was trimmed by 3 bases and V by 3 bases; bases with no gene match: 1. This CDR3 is CASSSGQDTGELFF. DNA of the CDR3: TGTGCCAGCAGCTCGGGACAGGACACCGGGGAGCTGTTTTTT.

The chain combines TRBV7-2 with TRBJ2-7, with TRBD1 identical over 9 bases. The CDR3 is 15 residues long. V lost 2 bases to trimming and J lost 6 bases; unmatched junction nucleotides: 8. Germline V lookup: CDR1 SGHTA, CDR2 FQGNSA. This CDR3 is CASSLIFGTGTEQYF. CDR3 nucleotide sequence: TGTGCCAGCAGCTTAATATTTGGGACAGGGACCGAGCAGTACTTC.

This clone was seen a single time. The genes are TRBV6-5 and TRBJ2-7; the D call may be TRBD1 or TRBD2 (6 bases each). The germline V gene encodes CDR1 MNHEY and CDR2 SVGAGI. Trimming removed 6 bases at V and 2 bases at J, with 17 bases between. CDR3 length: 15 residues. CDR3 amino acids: CASRPVTRGPYEQYF. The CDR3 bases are TGTGCCAGCAGGCCCGTCACTCGGGGGCCCTACGAGCAGTACTTC.

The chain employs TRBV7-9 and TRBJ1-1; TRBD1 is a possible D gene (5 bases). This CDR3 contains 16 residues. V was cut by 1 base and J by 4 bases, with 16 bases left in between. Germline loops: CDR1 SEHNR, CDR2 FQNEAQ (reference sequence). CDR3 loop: CASSLGVGGGRTEAFF. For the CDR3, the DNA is TGTGCCAGCAGCTTAGGCGTCGGTGGGGGTCGCACTGAAGCTTTCTTT.